This TCR beta chain was sequenced for a study of T cell responses to AZD1222 COVID-19 vaccine. Germline V CDR1 and CDR2: MDHEN, SYDVKM. The CDR3 is made up of 17 amino acids. V was trimmed by 7 bases and J by 2 bases, leaving 21 bases between them. General study points: Once two AZD1222 doses were given, Spike-specific TCR breadth and depth went up. The donor cohort was predominantly white British with a female majority, and clonal diversity may have been underestimated.

A single count supports this clone. Its cognate antigen is unknown. Data came from immunoSEQ multiplex PCR; TCRdb stores just in-frame clones and leaves some out. The sample shows 65,000 to 90,000 clones, 89% of them seen only once. V and J are TRBV28 and TRBJ1-5; D is undetermined. The material sequenced was peripheral blood, taken 28 days after the second AZD1222 dose. This TCR came from an adult who received the AZD1222 COVID-19 vaccine. The CDR3 DNA sequence: TGTGCCAGCAACAATCCGGGCCGAGGCGGGGGCAATCAGCCCCAGCATTTT. The encoded protein is CASNNPGRGGGNQPQHF.